The present TCR beta chain was sequenced within a study of T cell responses to AZD1222 COVID-19 vaccine. CDR3 length equals 13 residues. CDR1 and CDR2 from the germline V gene are LNHDA and SQIVND (reference sequence). The germline V and J ends were trimmed by 1 base and 8 bases, with 11 bases remaining between them. Repertoires were generated with immunoSEQ multiplex PCR, while TCRdb's copy carries only in-frame clones and drops some. The sample shows 110,000 to 150,000 clones, 93% of them seen only once. The V and J genes are TRBV19 and TRBJ1-1; unclear D gene. The material sequenced was peripheral blood, taken on day 0 of AZD1222 vaccination. This sequence originates from an adult in good health. CDR3 coding DNA: TGTGCCAGTAGTATAGCGAGGCCAGCCGAAGCTTTCTTT. Translating gives CASSIARPAEAFF. Full variable domain (rest looked up from reference TRBV19 and TRBJ1-1): DGGITQSPKYLFRKEGQNVTLSCEQNLNHDAMYWYRQDPGQGLRLIYYSQIVNDFQKGDIAEGYSVSREKKESFPLTVTSAQKNPTAFYLCASSIARPAEAFFGQGTRLTVV.